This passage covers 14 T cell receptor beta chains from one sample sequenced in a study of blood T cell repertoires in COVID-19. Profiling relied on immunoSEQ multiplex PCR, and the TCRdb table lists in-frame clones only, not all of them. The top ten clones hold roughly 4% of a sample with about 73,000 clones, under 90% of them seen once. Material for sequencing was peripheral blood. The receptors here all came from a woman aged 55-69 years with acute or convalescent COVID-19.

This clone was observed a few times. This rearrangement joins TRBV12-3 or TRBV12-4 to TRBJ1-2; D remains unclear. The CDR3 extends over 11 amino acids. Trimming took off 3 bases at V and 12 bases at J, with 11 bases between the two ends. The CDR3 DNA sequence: TGTGCCAGCAGTTTGGAGGAAAAAAACACCTTC. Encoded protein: CASSLEEKNTF.

The DNA for the CDR3 is TGTGCCAGCAACCCCAACAGGGTAGTTGGTACTGAAGCTTTCTTT. This codes for CASNPNRVVGTEAFF. The rearrangement uses TRBV25-1 and TRBJ1-1, with D perhaps matching TRBD1 (6 bases). The CDR3 is 15 residues long. V was cut by 7 bases and J by 5 bases, with 20 bases left in between. CDR1 is MGHDK and CDR2 is SYGVNS in the germline V gene. Full variable domain (outside the CDR3, taken from reference TRBV25-1 and TRBJ1-1): EADIYQTPRYLVIGTGKKITLECSQTMGHDKMYWYQQDPGMELHLIHYSYGVNSTEKGDLSSESTVSRIRTEHFPLTLESARPSHTSQYLCASNPNRVVGTEAFFGQGTRLTVV.

DNA of the CDR3: TGTGCCAGCAGTAACAGGGGGGTCAATGAAAAACTGTTTTTT. It yields the protein CASSNRGVNEKLFF. The V call is TRBV27, the J call TRBJ1-4, with 8 bases fitting TRBD1. The CDR3 contains 14 residues. CDR1 and CDR2 from the germline V gene are MNHEY and SMNVEV (reference sequence). The junction had 4 bases not matched to a gene; V was cut back by 5 bases and J by 5 bases.

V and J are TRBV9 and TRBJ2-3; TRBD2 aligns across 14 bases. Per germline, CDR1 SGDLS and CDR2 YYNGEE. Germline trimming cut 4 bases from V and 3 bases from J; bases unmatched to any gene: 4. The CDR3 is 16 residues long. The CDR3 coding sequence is TGTGCCAGCAGCAGACTAGCGGGGGGGCAAACAGATACGCAGTATTTT. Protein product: CASSRLAGGQTDTQYF.

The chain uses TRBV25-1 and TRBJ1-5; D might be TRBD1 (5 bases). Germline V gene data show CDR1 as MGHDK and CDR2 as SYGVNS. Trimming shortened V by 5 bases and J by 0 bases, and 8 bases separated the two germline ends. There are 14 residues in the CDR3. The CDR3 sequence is CASSTGNSNQPQHF. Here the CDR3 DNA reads TGTGCCAGCAGTACAGGAAATAGCAATCAGCCCCAGCATTTT.

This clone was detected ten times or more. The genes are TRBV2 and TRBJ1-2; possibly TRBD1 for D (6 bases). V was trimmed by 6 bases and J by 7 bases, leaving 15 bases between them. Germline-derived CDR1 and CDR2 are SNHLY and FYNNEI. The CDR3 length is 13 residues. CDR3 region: CASSPSPGAGYTF. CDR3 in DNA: TGTGCCAGCAGCCCTAGCCCAGGGGCTGGCTACACCTTC.

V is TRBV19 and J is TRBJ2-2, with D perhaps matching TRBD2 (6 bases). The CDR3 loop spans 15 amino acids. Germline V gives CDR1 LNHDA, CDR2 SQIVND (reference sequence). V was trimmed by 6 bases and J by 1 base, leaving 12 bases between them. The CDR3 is CASRAGLRNTGELFF. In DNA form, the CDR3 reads TGTGCCAGTAGGGCGGGACTCAGGAACACCGGGGAGCTGTTTTTT.

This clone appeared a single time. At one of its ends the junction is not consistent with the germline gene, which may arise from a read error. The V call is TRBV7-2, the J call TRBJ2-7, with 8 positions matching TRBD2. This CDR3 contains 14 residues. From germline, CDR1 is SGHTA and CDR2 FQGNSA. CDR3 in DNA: TGTGCCAGCAGCTCCCGGACTAGCTCCCACGAGCAGTACTTC. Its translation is CASSSRTSSHEQYF.

CDR3 in DNA: TGCGCCAGCAGCTACCGGGACAGGGCTTCACCCCTCCACTTT. Protein sequence: CASSYRDRASPLHF. J is TRBJ1-6 and V is TRBV5-1, with 9 bases lining up with TRBD1. Germline trimming cut 3 bases from V and 9 bases from J; bases unmatched to any gene: 4. The germline V gene has CDR1 SGHRS and CDR2 YFSETQ. The CDR3 covers 14 residues.

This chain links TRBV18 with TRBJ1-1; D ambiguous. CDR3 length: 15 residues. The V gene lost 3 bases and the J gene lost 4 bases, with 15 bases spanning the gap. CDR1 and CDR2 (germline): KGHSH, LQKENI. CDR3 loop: CASSPTEHTGTEAFF. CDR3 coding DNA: TGTGCCAGCTCACCTACTGAACATACGGGCACTGAAGCTTTCTTT.

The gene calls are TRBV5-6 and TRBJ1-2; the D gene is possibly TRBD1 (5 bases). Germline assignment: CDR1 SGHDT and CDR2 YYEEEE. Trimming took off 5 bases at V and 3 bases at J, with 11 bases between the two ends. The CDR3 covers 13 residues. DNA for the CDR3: TGTGCCAGCAGAAAACAGGTCGACTATGGCTACACCTTC. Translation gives CASRKQVDYGYTF. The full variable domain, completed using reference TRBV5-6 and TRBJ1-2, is DAGVTQSPTHLIKTRGQQVTLRCSPKSGHDTVSWYQQALGQGPQFIFQYYEEEERQRGNFPDRFSGHQFPNYSSELNVNALLLGDSALYLCASRKQVDYGYTFGSGTRLTVV.

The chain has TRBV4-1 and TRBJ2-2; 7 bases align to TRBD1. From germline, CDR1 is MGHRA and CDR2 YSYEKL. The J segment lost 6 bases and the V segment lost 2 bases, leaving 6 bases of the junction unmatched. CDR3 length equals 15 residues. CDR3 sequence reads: CASSQRNQGAGELFF. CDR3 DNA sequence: TGCGCCAGCAGCCAACGGAACCAGGGGGCCGGGGAGCTGTTTTTT.

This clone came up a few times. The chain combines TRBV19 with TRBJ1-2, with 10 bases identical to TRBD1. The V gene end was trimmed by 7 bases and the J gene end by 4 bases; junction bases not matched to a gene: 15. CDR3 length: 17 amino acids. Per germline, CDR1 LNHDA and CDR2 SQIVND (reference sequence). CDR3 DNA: TGTGCCAGTACCTCCACCGGGACAGGGGCCGTCTCCTATGGCTACACCTTC. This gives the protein CASTSTGTGAVSYGYTF.

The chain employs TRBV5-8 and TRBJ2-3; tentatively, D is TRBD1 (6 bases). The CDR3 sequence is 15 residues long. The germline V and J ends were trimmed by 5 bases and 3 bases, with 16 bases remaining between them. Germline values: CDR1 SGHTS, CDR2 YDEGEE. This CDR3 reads CASRLGTSRTDTQYF. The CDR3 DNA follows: TGTGCCAGCAGACTTGGGACATCCCGAACAGATACGCAGTATTTT.